Listed here are 19 T cell receptor beta chains from one sample, sequenced in a study of regulatory T cells in long-lasting Graves disease. Arm-PCR with iRepertoire HTBI primers amplified the CDR3 regions for these TCR beta libraries. TCRdb ran MiXCR on the multiplex PCR reads and lists one entry per CDR3 protein. The sample holds 300,000 to 400,000 distinct CDR3 sequences, around 15% seen once. Time point described: newly diagnosed GD, antithyroid drugs for less than 3 months. The TCR library used RNA extracted from PBMCs. The sequencing here drew on peripheral blood mononuclear cells (PBMCs), taken at new diagnosis, from a patient treated with antithyroid drugs. These receptors were taken from a female donor with Graves disease.

This clonotype was found many times. This chain connects TRBV27 to TRBJ1-1; the match to TRBD1 covers 7 bases. Trimming cost V 0 bases and J 0 bases; bases outside gene matches: 4. The CDR3 spans 16 residues. Per germline, CDR1 MNHEY and CDR2 SMNVEV (reference sequence). The CDR3 bases are TGTGCCAGCAGTTTATCTACGACAGGGATGAACACTGAAGCTTTCTTT. Encoded protein: CASSLSTTGMNTEAFF.

This clonotype was observed many times. This chain joins TRBV19 and TRBJ2-3; 11 bases are shared with TRBD2. Trimming removed 5 bases from V and 0 bases from J; junction bases left unmatched: 10. Germline values: CDR1 LNHDA, CDR2 SQIVND (reference sequence). The CDR3 loop spans 18 amino acids. The CDR3 loop reads CASSSWGLAGGSTDTQYF. CDR3 bases: TGTGCCAGTAGTTCCTGGGGCCTAGCGGGGGGTAGCACAGATACGCAGTATTTT. The full variable domain, in which reference TRBV19 and TRBJ2-3 provide the parts outside the CDR3, is DGGITQSPKYLFRKEGQNVTLSCEQNLNHDAMYWYRQDPGQGLRLIYYSQIVNDFQKGDIAEGYSVSREKKESFPLTVTSAQKNPTAFYLCASSSWGLAGGSTDTQYFGPGTRLTVL.

Ten or more counts support this clonotype. V usage is TRBV12-3 or TRBV12-4 and J usage is TRBJ2-1, with D possibly being TRBD2 (6 bases). The CDR3 loop spans 14 amino acids. Trimming removed 9 bases at V and 7 bases at J, with 19 bases between. CDR3 DNA: TGTGCCAGTCTGGGGGACTCTAATACAAATGAGCAGTTCTTC. Residues: CASLGDSNTNEQFF.

Remarks on this clonotype: A much larger clone lies a single base off, so this may be a read error. The chain has TRBV12-3 or TRBV12-4 and TRBJ2-5; no clear D gene. CDR3 size: 11 residues. V was trimmed by 5 bases and J by 11 bases, leaving 12 bases between them. CDR3 sequence reads: CASSGVVEQYF. As DNA, the CDR3 is TGTGCCAGCAGTGGAGTTGTTGAGCAGTACTTC.

V is TRBV28 and J is TRBJ2-1, with 9 bases identical to TRBD2. The J segment lost 10 bases and the V segment lost 7 bases, leaving 11 bases of the junction unmatched. CDR1 MDHEN and CDR2 SYDVKM come from the germline V gene. The CDR3 covers 14 residues. The DNA of the CDR3 is TGTGCCAGCATGGATAGCGGGAGTAGTGAGGAGCAGTTCTTC. Encoded protein: CASMDSGSSEEQFF.

In its sample, this clonotype was seen a few times. The rearrangement links TRBV29-1 to TRBJ1-5; the D is unclear. V lost 3 bases and J 7 bases, leaving 13 bases between the germline ends. The germline CDR1 and CDR2 sequences are SQVTM and ANQGSEA. CDR3 length: 13 amino acids. The CDR3: CSVEVGVGQPQHF. For the CDR3, the DNA is TGCAGCGTTGAGGTCGGGGTAGGGCAGCCCCAGCATTTT.

V gene TRBV5-5 combines with J gene TRBJ1-2; D is possibly TRBD1 (5 bases). The CDR3 length is 16 residues. Trimming cost V 4 bases and J 4 bases, with 20 bases left between them. The germline V gene has CDR1 SGHKS and CDR2 YYEKEE (reference sequence). In DNA form, the CDR3 reads TGTGCCAGCAGCAGCCACAGGATCGGGACTTTCTATGGCTACACCTTC. This codes for CASSSHRIGTFYGYTF.

The V and J genes are TRBV5-6 and TRBJ1-5; no clear D. The V and J ends lost 1 base and 6 bases respectively, with 20 bases between them. The CDR3 has 17 amino acids. CDR1 SGHDT and CDR2 YYEEEE come from the germline V gene. The CDR3 DNA reads TGTGCCAGCAGCTTGTCCGGGTTTTCGGGGATAGGTCAGCCCCAGCATTTT. Translating it yields CASSLSGFSGIGQPQHF.

This clonotype was seen repeatedly, ten times or more. This chain connects TRBV9 to TRBJ1-2; TRBD1 matches at 7 bases. J was trimmed by 1 base and V by 4 bases; bases with no gene match: 10. The CDR3 consists of 16 residues. Germline lookup yields CDR1 SGDLS and CDR2 YYNGEE. In DNA, the CDR3 is TGTGCCAGCAGCCCCCTCGGGACAGCTTTTAACTATGGCTACACCTTC. Translation gives CASSPLGTAFNYGYTF.

This clonotype was detected ten times or more. This chain uses TRBV30 with TRBJ2-5; D is unclear. Germline-derived CDR1 and CDR2 are GTSNPN and SVGIG (reference sequence). The CDR3 runs 10 residues. Trimming took 2 bases from V and 6 from J, leaving 4 bases between them. The CDR3 spells CAWSLKTQYF. CDR3 in DNA: TGTGCCTGGAGTTTGAAGACCCAGTACTTC.

The rearrangement uses TRBV6-1 and TRBJ2-1; TRBD1 aligns across 10 bases. Germline CDR1 is MNHNS and CDR2 is SASEGT. The CDR3 is made up of 15 amino acids. With V trimmed by 6 bases and J by 4 bases, 6 bases remained unmatched. The CDR3 DNA reads TGTGCCAGCAGGGGCGGGACAGGGGAATACAATGAGCAGTTCTTC. Its protein product is CASRGGTGEYNEQFF.

This clonotype was seen many times. This chain joins TRBV20-1 and TRBJ1-1, with 8 bases lining up with TRBD1. The CDR3 covers 13 residues. CDR1 DFQATT and CDR2 SNEGSKA come from the germline V gene (reference sequence). V gave up 6 bases and J gave up 2 bases; unmatched junction bases: 5. CDR3 nucleotides: TGCAGTGCCACCAGGGGGCTAAACACTGAAGCTTTCTTT. It is translated as CSATRGLNTEAFF.

In its sample, this clonotype was seen many times. This sequence joins TRBV6-1 and TRBJ1-1; D not certain. Trimming took off 7 bases at V and 4 bases at J, with 4 bases between the two ends. This CDR3 spans 10 amino acids. Germline V gives CDR1 MNHNS, CDR2 SASEGT. CDR3 region: CASIITEAFF. The CDR3 bases are TGTGCCAGCATCATCACTGAAGCTTTCTTT.

This sequence joins TRBV7-9 and TRBJ2-6, with 8 bases aligning to TRBD1. V dropped 4 bases and J dropped 0; count of bases not matched to a gene: 8. The CDR3 covers 18 residues. The germline V gene encodes CDR1 SEHNR and CDR2 FQNEAQ (reference sequence). Written as DNA, the CDR3 is TGTGCCAGCAGCTCCCGGTCAGGGGGCGGCTCTGGGGCCAACGTCCTGACTTTC. Translated: CASSSRSGGGSGANVLTF.

This clonotype showed up just a few times. This chain links TRBV6-5 with TRBJ2-1, with TRBD1 as a possible D gene (5 bases). The V and J ends lost 4 bases and 6 bases respectively, with 16 bases between them. The CDR3 is 15 residues long. Germline lookup yields CDR1 MNHEY and CDR2 SVGAGI. The DNA for the CDR3 is TGTGCCAGCAGTTCGACAGCCGACCCTTGCAATGAGCAGTTCTTC. It yields the protein CASSSTADPCNEQFF.

This clonotype came up a few times. The gene calls are TRBV27 and TRBJ1-2; D not resolved. Trimming took 2 bases from V and 7 from J, leaving 11 bases between them. Germline assignment: CDR1 MNHEY and CDR2 SMNVEV (reference sequence). This CDR3 has 13 amino acids. In DNA, the CDR3 is TGTGCCAGCAGTTTAAGTGGGTTCGGTGGCTACACCTTC. It codes for CASSLSGFGGYTF.

The table lists this clonotype with many counts. The rearrangement links TRBV7-6 to TRBJ2-3; TRBD2 matches at 11 bases. The V gene's germline CDR1 is SGHVS and CDR2 FNYEAQ. The CDR3 contains 16 residues. V gave up 5 bases and J gave up 3 bases; unmatched junction bases: 7. CDR3 in amino acids: CASSLKLAGVTDTQYF. The CDR3 DNA is TGTGCCAGCAGCCTCAAACTAGCGGGAGTGACAGATACGCAGTATTTT.

The chain uses TRBV19 and TRBJ2-3, with D unclear. This CDR3 is built from 15 residues. Germline V gives CDR1 LNHDA, CDR2 SQIVND (reference sequence). V dropped 2 bases and J dropped 0 bases, with 9 bases sitting between them. CDR3 in amino acids: CASSINGLSTDTQYF. The CDR3 nucleotides read TGTGCCAGTAGTATAAACGGGCTTAGCACAGATACGCAGTATTTT.

As concerns this clonotype: Just one base apart from a much larger clone, this may be a read error. V and J are TRBV5-4 and TRBJ1-4; 7 bases are shared with TRBD1. The CDR3 is made up of 16 amino acids. V shed 1 base, J shed 2 bases, and the junction held 5 bases outside the gene matches. Germline CDR1 and CDR2: SGHNT and YYREEE (reference sequence). The CDR3 nucleotides are TGTGCCAGCAGCTTGCACAGGGGACCGACTAATGAAAAACTGTTTTTT. Its protein product is CASSLHRGPTNEKLFF.